Listed below are T cell receptor beta chains from one sample, sequenced in a study of blood T cell repertoires in COVID-19. The table came from immunoSEQ multiplex PCR; TCRdb's copy has only in-frame clones and leaves some out. The profile covers around 100,000 clones, with 70% to 90% appearing a single time and under 9% taken by the ten largest. The sequencing sample was made of peripheral blood. Receptors were obtained from a woman between 65 and 79 years old who had recovered from COVID-19. Each CDR3 is given with its conserved first and last residue. Each record gives: D gene, V gene, clone size, J gene, CDR3 DNA, CDR3 protein. D genes are given only for firm matches. Where a row states a size, it is once, few, many or the class of an expanded clone; other rows omit it.

>.|TRBV6-5|.|TRBJ2-3
TGTGCCAGCAGGATACTACAGGGTGTGGATACGCAGTATTTT
CASRILQGVDTQYF
>TRBD1|TRBV6-2/TRBV6-3|once|TRBJ1-1
TGTGCCAGCAGTTACTCGAGACAGGGAAGTTGGACTGAAGCTTTCTTT
CASSYSRQGSWTEAFF
>.|TRBV24-1|.|TRBJ1-2
TGTGCCACCAGTGACAGTACAGGGCCAGCTAACTATGGCTACACCTTC
CATSDSTGPANYGYTF
>TRBD2|TRBV4-1|.|TRBJ2-7
TGCGCCAGCAGCCAGGCGACTAGCGGCTCCTACGAGCAGTACTTC
CASSQATSGSYEQYF
>TRBD2|TRBV9|.|TRBJ2-5
TGTGCCAGCAGCGTAGGGACTAGCGGGGGGCTCCAAGAGACCCAGTACTTC
CASSVGTSGGLQETQYF
>.|TRBV27|.|TRBJ1-5
TGTGCCAGCAGTTTAACCCGCGGGCCTCAGCCCCAGCATTTT
CASSLTRGPQPQHF
>TRBD2|TRBV6-6|.|TRBJ2-7
TGTGCCAGCAGTTACTCTGCGGGAGTCTCCTACGAGCAGTACTTC
CASSYSAGVSYEQYF
>.|TRBV3-1/TRBV3-2|.|TRBJ2-3
TGTGCCAGCAGCCAAGTCGAGTATACGCAGTATTTT
CASSQVEYTQYF
>TRBD2|TRBV5-4|few|TRBJ2-3
TGTGCCAGCAGCTCCCGACTAGCGGGAGTGGCTACGCAGTATTTT
CASSSRLAGVATQYF
>.|TRBV5-3|.|TRBJ2-7
TGTGCCAGAAGCCCCCAGAGGCGAAGCTCCTACGAGCAGTACTTC
CARSPQRRSSYEQYF
>TRBD1|TRBV5-6|.|TRBJ1-6
TGTGCCAGCAGCTCAAGGGGGACAGGCGATAGCTCCTATAATTCACCCCTCCACTTT
CASSSRGTGDSSYNSPLHF
>TRBD2|TRBV3-1/TRBV3-2|.|TRBJ2-7
TGTGCCAGCAGCCAAGGCCGGGTTGGGGAAGGCGGGGGGGCCTGCCTACGAGTGCAGTACTTC
CASSQGRVGEGGGACLRVQYF
>.|TRBV18|once|TRBJ1-2
TGTGCCAGCTCACCTATGGAGGGCTACACCTTC
CASSPMEGYTF
>TRBD1|TRBV5-4|once|TRBJ2-2
TGTGCCAGCAGCTGGGACAGGGAAACCGGGGAGCTGTTTTTT
CASSWDRETGELFF
>.|TRBV4-2|few|TRBJ2-2
TGTGCCAGCAGCCAGGCGCTCAGCGATGGCACCGGGGAGCTGTTTTTT
CASSQALSDGTGELFF
>.|TRBV19|.|TRBJ1-5
TGTGCCAGTAAGAGGGCCCATAAGAGCAATCAGCCCCAGCATTTT
CASKRAHKSNQPQHF
>TRBD1|TRBV11-2|.|TRBJ2-7
TGTGCCAGCAGCTTAGTCGACAGGGGCTACGAGCAGTACTTC
CASSLVDRGYEQYF
>.|TRBV3-1/TRBV3-2|.|TRBJ2-3
TGTGCCAGCAGCCAAGGCGGTGGCACGGATACGCAGTATTTT
CASSQGGGTDTQYF
>.|TRBV7-2|.|TRBJ2-4
TGTGCCAGCAGCCCCGACAGATTACTAGCCAAAAACATTCAGTACTTC
CASSPDRLLAKNIQYF
>.|TRBV4-1|few|TRBJ2-2
TGCGCCAGAACCCGACAGAACACCGGGGAGCTGTTTTTT
CARTRQNTGELFF
>.|TRBV28|.|TRBJ2-7
TGTGCCAGCAGTTTGGTTTTGGGCCGTGGGTCCTACGAGCAGTACTTC
CASSLVLGRGSYEQYF
>.|TRBV21-1|.|TRBJ2-1
TGTGCCAGCAGCAAAGTGGGACTAGCGGGGGGTTGTGAGTTCTTC
CASSKVGLAGGCEFF
>.|TRBV15|.|TRBJ1-1
TGTGCCACCAGCAGAGATACAGGGTGGATGGACGCTTTCTTT
CATSRDTGWMDAFF
>.|TRBV6-5|.|TRBJ2-1
TGTGCCAGCAGTTACGGCCGCGGGACTTACAATGAGCAGTTCTTC
CASSYGRGTYNEQFF
>.|TRBV27|.|TRBJ2-3
TGTGCCAGCACCAACCGGGGGTTTCCCACAGATACGCAGTATTTT
CASTNRGFPTDTQYF
>TRBD1|TRBV7-9|.|TRBJ2-3
TGTGCCAGCATTCTTAAGTACAGGGGCGGGTCAATACAGGCAGATACGCAGTATTTT
CASILKYRGGSIQADTQYF
>TRBD2|TRBV5-1|.|TRBJ2-5
TGCGCCAGCAGCATCTCCACGGGGGGGAACCAAGAGACCCAGTACTTC
CASSISTGGNQETQYF
>.|TRBV29-1|.|TRBJ2-2
TGCAGCGTTGTTCCCGTTTCACAGGGAGACACCGGGGAGCTGTTTTTT
CSVVPVSQGDTGELFF
>TRBD1|TRBV7-3|.|TRBJ2-3
TGTGCCACCCACAGGGGGCTTCGGGATACGCAGTATTTT
CATHRGLRDTQYF
>.|TRBV7-3|.|TRBJ1-1
TGTGCCAGCAGCTTAACGCCTAGGGAAGCTTTCTTT
CASSLTPREAFF
>TRBD2|TRBV7-3|.|TRBJ2-2
TGTGCCAGCAGCTCCAGCGGGACGGCCGGGGAGCTGTTTTTT
CASSSSGTAGELFF
>.|TRBV9|once|TRBJ1-3
TGTGCCAGCAGCGTATCCCCTACGGACACCATATATTTT
CASSVSPTDTIYF
>TRBD1|TRBV12-3/TRBV12-4|few|TRBJ2-7
TGTGCCAGCAGTGACAGGGGGGGCTACGAGCAGTACTTC
CASSDRGGYEQYF
>.|TRBV4-1|.|TRBJ1-3
TGCGCCAGCAGCCAAGATCTAGGGAGGGACTCTGGAAACACCATATATTTT
CASSQDLGRDSGNTIYF
>.|TRBV6-2/TRBV6-3|.|TRBJ2-5
TGTGCCAGCAGTTCAGGTGCCGGTGAGACCCAGTACTTC
CASSSGAGETQYF
>TRBD1|TRBV7-9|.|TRBJ1-1
TGTGCCAGCAGCTTAGAAACAGGGGGCACTGAAGCTTTCTTT
CASSLETGGTEAFF
>.|TRBV4-2|.|TRBJ2-1
TGTGCCAGCAGCCAATCGGACAGTCGGTTCAATGAGCAGTTCTTC
CASSQSDSRFNEQFF
>.|TRBV7-2|.|TRBJ2-2
TGTGCCAGCAGCCCCAACAGGGGGGGCGGGGAGCTGTTTTTT
CASSPNRGGGELFF
>.|TRBV7-6|.|TRBJ2-1
TGTGCCAGCAGCACCCAGGACTACTCCTACAATGAGCAGTTCTTC
CASSTQDYSYNEQFF
>TRBD1|TRBV28|.|TRBJ1-3
TGTGCCAGCAGTTTATTCGGACAGGGTGATGGAAACACCATATATTTT
CASSLFGQGDGNTIYF
>TRBD1|TRBV2|once|TRBJ1-3
TGTGCCAGCAGTGTACAGGGGACAAGCTCTGGAAACACCATATATTTT
CASSVQGTSSGNTIYF
>.|TRBV9|.|TRBJ2-2
TGTGCCAGCAGCAACAGAGTCACCGGGGAGCTGTTTTTT
CASSNRVTGELFF
>TRBD1|TRBV5-6|.|TRBJ1-1
TGTGCCAGCAGCTTGTACACACAGACAGGGTCTTTCGGCACTGAAGCTTTCTTT
CASSLYTQTGSFGTEAFF
>.|TRBV11-2|few|TRBJ2-7
TGTGCCAGCAGCCTCCGCGAGCGGTACTCCTACGAGCAGTACTTC
CASSLRERYSYEQYF
>TRBD1|TRBV29-1|.|TRBJ2-3
TGCAGCGTTGATGACAGGGGGCTCGAACCTACAGATACGCAGTATTTT
CSVDDRGLEPTDTQYF
>TRBD1|TRBV4-2|.|TRBJ2-5
TGTGCCAGCAGCCAAAGGGAGCAATTACAGGGGGCGAGATGGGAGACCCAGTACTTC
CASSQREQLQGARWETQYF
>.|TRBV9|.|TRBJ2-3
TGTGCCAGCAGCGTCAGCGGATTGGCAGATACGCAGTATTTT
CASSVSGLADTQYF
>.|TRBV28|.|TRBJ1-2
TGTGCCAGCAGTTCTCTGACCCGACCGGGGTCCACCTTC
CASSSLTRPGSTF
>.|TRBV21-1|.|TRBJ2-3
TGTGCCAGCACCCCTAGGCGGGGCAGAGCGGGGGCTACGCAGTATTTT
CASTPRRGRAGATQYF
>TRBD1|TRBV2|.|TRBJ2-3
TGTGCCAGGGGGGGACAGGGTTCAGATACGCAGTATTTT
CARGGQGSDTQYF
>.|TRBV21-1|.|TRBJ2-7
TGTGCCAGCAGCTTAAGGCGGGCAACCTACGAGCAGTACTTC
CASSLRRATYEQYF
>TRBD1|TRBV19|.|TRBJ1-2
TGTGCCAGTAGTCCCCGACAGGGGTTGGATGGCTACACCTTC
CASSPRQGLDGYTF
>.|TRBV7-3|.|TRBJ2-1
TGTGCCAGCAGCTCAGGGCACAATGAGCAGTTCTTC
CASSSGHNEQFF
>.|TRBV18|.|TRBJ1-1
TGTGCCAGCTCCCGCGACAGAGACACTGAAGCTTTCTTT
CASSRDRDTEAFF
>TRBD1|TRBV29-1|.|TRBJ1-1
TGCAGCGCCCAGGACAGGGGTGAAGCTTTCTTT
CSAQDRGEAFF
>.|TRBV2|.|TRBJ1-1
TGTGCCAGCAAGCTATTACAGGGTTATATGAACACTGAAGCTTTCTTT
CASKLLQGYMNTEAFF